The 5 T cell receptor beta chains presented below share a single source sample, sequenced in a study of T cells expressing NK-cell markers. No DNA is given; TCRdb re-called the 5' RACE reads and lists each CDR3 protein once. Its listing shows about 430,000 distinct CDR3 sequences. Sequenced: blood T cells: a sorted CD56 or NKG2C T cell subset, CD4+ or CD8+ T cells, or bulk PBMC T cells (not recorded which). The receptor set was obtained from a woman in her fifties or sixties in good health.

The chain links TRBV4-2 to TRBJ2-5; without DNA, the TCRdb call of TRBD2 cannot be checked. Germline assignment: CDR1 LGHNA and CDR2 YNFKEQ. The CDR3 contains 20 residues. The CDR3 region is CASSQGVGLAGAELGETQYF.

The V call is TRBV6-6, the J call TRBJ2-5; TCRdb's assignment of TRBD1 cannot be checked, as there is no DNA. The CDR3 is 13 residues long. CDR1 and CDR2 (germline): MNHNY, SVGAGI (reference sequence). This CDR3 reads CASTNRVVETQYF.

The V gene is TRBV11-2, the J gene TRBJ2-6; TCRdb selects TRBD2, and the lack of DNA leaves this call unchecked. Looked up from germline, CDR1 is SGHAT and CDR2 is FQNNGV. The CDR3 is 15 residues long. CDR3 sequence: CASSRGGSGANVLTF.

CDR3 loop: CATSSWTGDGEQYF. The genes are TRBV6-6 and TRBJ2-7; TCRdb returns TRBD1, unconfirmable since there is no DNA. Germline CDR1 is MNHNY and CDR2 is SVGAGI (reference sequence). The CDR3 consists of 14 residues.

The genes are TRBV7-2 and TRBJ2-1; TCRdb picks TRBD1, but there is no DNA to check that call. The CDR3 covers 14 residues. The V gene's germline CDR1 is SGHTA and CDR2 FQGNSA. CDR3 region: CASSPLNGYNEQFF. Together with reference TRBV7-2 and TRBJ2-1, the CDR3 gives the full variable domain: GAGVSQSPSNKVTEKGKDVELRCDPISGHTALYWYRQSLGQGLEFLIYFQGNSAPDKSGLPSDRFSAERTGGSVSTLTIQRTQQEDSAVYLCASSPLNGYNEQFFGPGTRLTVL.